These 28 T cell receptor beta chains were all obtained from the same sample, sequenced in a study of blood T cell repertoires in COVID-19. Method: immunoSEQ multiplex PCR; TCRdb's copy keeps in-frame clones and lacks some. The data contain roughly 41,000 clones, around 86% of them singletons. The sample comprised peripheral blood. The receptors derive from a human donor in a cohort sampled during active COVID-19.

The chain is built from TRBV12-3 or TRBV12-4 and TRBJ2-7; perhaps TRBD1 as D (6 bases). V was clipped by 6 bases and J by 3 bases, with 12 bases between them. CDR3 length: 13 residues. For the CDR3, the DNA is TGTGCCAGCAGATCGGACAGAAACTACGAGCAGTACTTC. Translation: CASRSDRNYEQYF.

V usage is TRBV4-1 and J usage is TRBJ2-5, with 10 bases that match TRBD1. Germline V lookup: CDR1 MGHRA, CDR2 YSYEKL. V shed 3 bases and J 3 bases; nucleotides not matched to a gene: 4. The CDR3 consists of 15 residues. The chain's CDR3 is CASSHLGQGKETQYF. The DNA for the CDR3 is TGCGCCAGCAGCCACCTGGGACAGGGGAAAGAGACCCAGTACTTC.

The CDR3 reads CASSERPTGVGSYNEQFF. The CDR3 bases are TGTGCCAGCAGTGAAAGGCCGACAGGGGTCGGGTCCTACAATGAGCAGTTCTTC. The chain employs TRBV2 and TRBJ2-1; 8 positions agree with TRBD1. V gave up 2 bases and J gave up 1 base; unmatched junction bases: 10. Germline V gives CDR1 SNHLY, CDR2 FYNNEI. This CDR3 has 18 residues.

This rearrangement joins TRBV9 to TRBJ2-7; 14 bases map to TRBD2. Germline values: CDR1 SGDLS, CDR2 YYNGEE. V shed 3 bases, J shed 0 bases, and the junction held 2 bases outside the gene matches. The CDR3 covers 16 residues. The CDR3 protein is CASSDGTSGSSYEQYF. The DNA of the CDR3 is TGTGCCAGCAGCGATGGGACTAGCGGGAGCTCCTACGAGCAGTACTTC.

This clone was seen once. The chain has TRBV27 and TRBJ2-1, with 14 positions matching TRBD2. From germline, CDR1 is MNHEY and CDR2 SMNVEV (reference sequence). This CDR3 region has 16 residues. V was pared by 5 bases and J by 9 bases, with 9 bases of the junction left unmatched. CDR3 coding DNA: TGTGCCAGCAGTCCTCCGGGACTAGCGGGAGTGAGTGAGCAGTTCTTC. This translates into CASSPPGLAGVSEQFF.

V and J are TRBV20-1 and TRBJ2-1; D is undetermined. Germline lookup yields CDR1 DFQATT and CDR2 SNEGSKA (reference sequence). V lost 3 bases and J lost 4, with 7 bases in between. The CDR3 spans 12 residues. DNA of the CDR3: TGCAGTGCTAGTTCGACTTACAATGAGCAGTTCTTC. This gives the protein CSASSTYNEQFF.

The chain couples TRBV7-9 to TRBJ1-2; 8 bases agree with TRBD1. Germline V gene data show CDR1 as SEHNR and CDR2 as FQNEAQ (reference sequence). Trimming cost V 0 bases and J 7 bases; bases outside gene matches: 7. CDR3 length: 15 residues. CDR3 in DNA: TGTGCCAGCAGCTTAGCCGGACAGGGTACAGGTGGCTACACCTTC. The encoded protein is CASSLAGQGTGGYTF. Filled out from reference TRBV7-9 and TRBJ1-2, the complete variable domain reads DTGVSQNPRHKITKRGQNVTFRCDPISEHNRLYWYRQTLGQGPEFLTYFQNEAQLEKSRLLSDRFSAERPKGSFSTLEIQRTEQGDSAMYLCASSLAGQGTGGYTFGSGTRLTVV.

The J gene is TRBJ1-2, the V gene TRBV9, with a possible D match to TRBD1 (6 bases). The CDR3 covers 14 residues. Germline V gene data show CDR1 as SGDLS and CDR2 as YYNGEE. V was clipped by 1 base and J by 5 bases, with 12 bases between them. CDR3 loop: CASSVTGLRYGYTF. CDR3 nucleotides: TGTGCCAGCAGCGTAACAGGGTTGAGGTATGGCTACACCTTC. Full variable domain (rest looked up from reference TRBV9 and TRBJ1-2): DSGVTQTPKHLITATGQRVTLRCSPRSGDLSVYWYQQSLDQGLQFLIQYYNGEERAKGNILERFSAQQFPDLHSELNLSSLELGDSALYFCASSVTGLRYGYTFGSGTRLTVV.

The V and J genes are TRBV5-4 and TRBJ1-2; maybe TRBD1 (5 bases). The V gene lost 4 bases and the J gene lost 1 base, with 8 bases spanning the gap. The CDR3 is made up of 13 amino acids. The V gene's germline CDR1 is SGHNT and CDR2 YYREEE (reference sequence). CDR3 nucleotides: TGTGCCAGCAGCCCAGACAGTAACTATGGCTACACCTTC. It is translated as CASSPDSNYGYTF.

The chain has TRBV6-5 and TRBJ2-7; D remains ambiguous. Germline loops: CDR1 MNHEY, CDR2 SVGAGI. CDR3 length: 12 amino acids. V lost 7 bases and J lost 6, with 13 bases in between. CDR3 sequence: CASKNTNREQYF. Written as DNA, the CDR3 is TGTGCCAGCAAAAACACGAATCGCGAGCAGTACTTC.

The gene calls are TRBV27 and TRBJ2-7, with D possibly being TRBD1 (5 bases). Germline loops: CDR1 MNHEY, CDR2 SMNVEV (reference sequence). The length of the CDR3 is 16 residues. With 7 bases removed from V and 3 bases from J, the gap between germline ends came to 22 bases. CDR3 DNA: TGTGCCAGCAATGGGGCGGACAACCGATTCAACTACGAGCAGTACTTC. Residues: CASNGADNRFNYEQYF.

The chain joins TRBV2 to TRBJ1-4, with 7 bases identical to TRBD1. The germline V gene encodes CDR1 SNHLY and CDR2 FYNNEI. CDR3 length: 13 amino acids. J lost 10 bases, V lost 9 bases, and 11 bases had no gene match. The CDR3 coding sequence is TGTGCCAGTCGAACAGGGCAGGGGGGAAAACTGTTTTTT. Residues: CASRTGQGGKLFF. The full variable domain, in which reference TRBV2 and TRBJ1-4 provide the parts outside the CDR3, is EPEVTQTPSHQVTQMGQEVILRCVPISNHLYFYWYRQILGQKVEFLVSFYNNEISEKSEIFDDQFSVERPDGSNFTLKIRSTKLEDSAMYFCASRTGQGGKLFFGSGTQLSVL.

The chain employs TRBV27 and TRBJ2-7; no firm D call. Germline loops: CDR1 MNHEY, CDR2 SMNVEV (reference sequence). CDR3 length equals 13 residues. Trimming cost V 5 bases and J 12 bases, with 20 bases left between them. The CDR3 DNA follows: TGTGCCAGCAGTCCCCCCGGCAGGCGTAATCCGTACTTC. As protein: CASSPPGRRNPYF.

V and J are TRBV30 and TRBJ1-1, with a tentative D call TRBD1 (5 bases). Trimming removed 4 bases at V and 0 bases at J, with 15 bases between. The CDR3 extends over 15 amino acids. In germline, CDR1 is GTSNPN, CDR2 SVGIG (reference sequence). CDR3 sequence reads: CAWTKRWTLNTEAFF. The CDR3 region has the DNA TGTGCCTGGACGAAACGCTGGACACTGAACACTGAAGCTTTCTTT.

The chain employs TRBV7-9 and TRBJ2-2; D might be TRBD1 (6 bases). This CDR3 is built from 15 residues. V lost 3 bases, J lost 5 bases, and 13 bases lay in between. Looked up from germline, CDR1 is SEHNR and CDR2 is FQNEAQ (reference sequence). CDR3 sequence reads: CASSFPDSGTGELFF. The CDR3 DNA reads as TGTGCCAGCAGCTTCCCGGACAGTGGAACCGGGGAGCTGTTTTTT.

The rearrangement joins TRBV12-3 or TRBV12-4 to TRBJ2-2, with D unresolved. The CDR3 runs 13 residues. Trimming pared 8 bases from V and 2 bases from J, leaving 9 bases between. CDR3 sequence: CASSFTNTGELFF. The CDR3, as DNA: TGTGCCAGCTCATTCACAAACACCGGGGAGCTGTTTTTT.

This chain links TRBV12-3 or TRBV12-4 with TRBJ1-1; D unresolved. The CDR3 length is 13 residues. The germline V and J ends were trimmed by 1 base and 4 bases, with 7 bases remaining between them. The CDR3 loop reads CASSLGVRTEAFF. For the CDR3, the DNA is TGTGCCAGCAGTTTAGGAGTGCGCACTGAAGCTTTCTTT.

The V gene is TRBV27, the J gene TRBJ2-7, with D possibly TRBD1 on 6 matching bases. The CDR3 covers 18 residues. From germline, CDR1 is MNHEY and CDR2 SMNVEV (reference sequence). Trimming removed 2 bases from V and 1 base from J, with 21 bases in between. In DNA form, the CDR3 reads TGTGCCAGCAGTTTAAGGACTCCTGGGGGCGATTATTCCTACGAGCAGTACTTC. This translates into CASSLRTPGGDYSYEQYF.

CDR3 sequence (DNA): TGTGCCAGCAGCTTCTCGGGGTTGGAGACCCAGTACTTC. Translating it yields CASSFSGLETQYF. This chain joins TRBV7-9 and TRBJ2-5, with D maybe TRBD2 (5 bases). This CDR3 contains 13 residues. V lost 3 bases and J lost 5, with 10 bases in between. Germline V lookup: CDR1 SEHNR, CDR2 FQNEAQ (reference sequence).

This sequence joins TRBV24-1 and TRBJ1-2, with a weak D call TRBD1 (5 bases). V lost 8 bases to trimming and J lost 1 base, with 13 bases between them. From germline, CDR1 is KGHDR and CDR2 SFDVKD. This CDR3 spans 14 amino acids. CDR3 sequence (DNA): TGTGCCACCAAGAATGGGGGGGGTAACTATGGCTACACCTTC. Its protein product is CATKNGGGNYGYTF.

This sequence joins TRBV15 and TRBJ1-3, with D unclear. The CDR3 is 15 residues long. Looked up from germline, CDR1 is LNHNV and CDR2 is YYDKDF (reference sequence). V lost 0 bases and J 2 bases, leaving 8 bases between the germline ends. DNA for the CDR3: TGTGCCACCAGCAGAGATCGGGGAGCTGGAAACACCATATATTTT. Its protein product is CATSRDRGAGNTIYF.

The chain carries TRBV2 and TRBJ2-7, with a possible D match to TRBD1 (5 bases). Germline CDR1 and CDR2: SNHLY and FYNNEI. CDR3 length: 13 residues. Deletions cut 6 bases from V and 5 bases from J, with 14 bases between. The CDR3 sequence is CASRPRRVDEQYF. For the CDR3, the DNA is TGTGCCAGCAGGCCACGCAGGGTTGACGAGCAGTACTTC.

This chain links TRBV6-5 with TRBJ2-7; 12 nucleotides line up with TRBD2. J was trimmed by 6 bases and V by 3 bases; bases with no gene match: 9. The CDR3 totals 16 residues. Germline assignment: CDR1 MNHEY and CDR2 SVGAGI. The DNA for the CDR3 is TGTGCCAGCAGTTATTTGACTAGCGGGAGCCCAGGCGAGCAGTACTTC. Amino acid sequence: CASSYLTSGSPGEQYF.

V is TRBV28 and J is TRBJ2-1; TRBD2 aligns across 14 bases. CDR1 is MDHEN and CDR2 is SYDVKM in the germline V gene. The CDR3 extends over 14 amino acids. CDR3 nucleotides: TGTGTGACTAGCGGGAGGGCTAAGAGGAATGAGCAGTTCTTC. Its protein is CVTSGRAKRNEQFF.

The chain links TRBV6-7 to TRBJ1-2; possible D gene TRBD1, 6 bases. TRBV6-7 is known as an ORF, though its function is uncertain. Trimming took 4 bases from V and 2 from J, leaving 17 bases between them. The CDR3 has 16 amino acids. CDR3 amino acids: CASSWGTRDPNYGYTF. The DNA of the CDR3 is TGTGCCAGCAGTTGGGGGACAAGGGATCCCAACTATGGCTACACCTTC.

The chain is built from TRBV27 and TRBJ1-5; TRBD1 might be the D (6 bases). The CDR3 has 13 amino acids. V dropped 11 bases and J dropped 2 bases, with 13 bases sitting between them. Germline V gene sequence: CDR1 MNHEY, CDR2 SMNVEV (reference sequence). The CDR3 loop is CAAGGLGNQPQHF. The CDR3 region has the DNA TGTGCCGCCGGGGGGCTCGGCAATCAGCCCCAGCATTTT.

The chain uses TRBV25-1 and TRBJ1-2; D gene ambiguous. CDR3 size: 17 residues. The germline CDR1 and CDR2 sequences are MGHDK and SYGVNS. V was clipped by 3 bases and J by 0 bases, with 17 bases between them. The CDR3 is CASSDSLLAEANYGYTF. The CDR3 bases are TGTGCCAGCAGTGATTCCCTACTGGCGGAAGCTAACTATGGCTACACCTTC.

The CDR3, as DNA: TGTGCCAGCAGCCCCACTAGCGACCCCTACAATGAGCAGTTCTTC. Translation: CASSPTSDPYNEQFF. J is TRBJ2-1 and V is TRBV14, with TRBD2 matching 7 bases. The V segment lost 4 bases and the J segment 2 bases; nucleotides outside the gene matches: 5. This CDR3 contains 15 residues. From germline, CDR1 is SGHDN and CDR2 FVKESK.